The 16 T cell receptor beta chains below come from one sample, sequenced in a study of blood T cell repertoires in COVID-19. Using immunoSEQ multiplex PCR, the repertoire was profiled, and TCRdb retains in-frame clones only, with some absent. This table holds over 300,000 clones, 89% found once. The sample comprised peripheral blood. These receptors were obtained from a young man who had recovered from COVID-19.

The V gene is TRBV15, the J gene TRBJ2-7; TRBD2 aligns across 9 bases. This CDR3 is 16 amino acids long. In germline, CDR1 is LNHNV, CDR2 YYDKDF (reference sequence). The trim removed 1 base at V and 6 bases at J, leaving 10 bases unmatched. The CDR3 region is CATSRVAGVRNGEQYF. The CDR3, as DNA: TGTGCCACCAGCAGAGTAGCGGGAGTGAGGAATGGCGAGCAGTACTTC.

This clone appeared once. The chain recombines TRBV5-1 with TRBJ1-2, with 7 bases lining up with TRBD1. In germline, CDR1 is SGHRS, CDR2 YFSETQ. With V trimmed by 4 bases and J by 4 bases, 7 bases remained unmatched. This CDR3 has 14 amino acids. CDR3 sequence reads: CASSTGTDSYGYTF. The CDR3 DNA reads TGCGCCAGCAGCACCGGGACAGATTCCTATGGCTACACCTTC.

The chain employs TRBV25-1 and TRBJ1-1, with 8 bases lining up with TRBD1. The CDR3 runs to 13 residues. J was trimmed by 12 bases and V by 3 bases; bases with no gene match: 9. Germline-derived CDR1 and CDR2 are MGHDK and SYGVNS. Here the CDR3 DNA reads TGTGCCAGCAGTGACTACAGGGACAGGAGGACTTTCTTT. Translation: CASSDYRDRRTFF.

V is TRBV2 and J is TRBJ1-2, with D maybe TRBD1 (5 bases). Germline CDR1 SNHLY, CDR2 FYNNEI. The CDR3 is 14 residues long. V dropped 2 bases and J dropped 6 bases, with 13 bases sitting between them. The CDR3 DNA is TGTGCCAGCAGTGAAATGGGGGGTGAAAATGGCTACACCTTC. This sequence encodes CASSEMGGENGYTF.

The J gene is TRBJ2-7, the V gene TRBV6-5; 10 nucleotides line up with TRBD1. Germline assignment: CDR1 MNHEY and CDR2 SVGAGI. The CDR3 runs 15 residues. J gave up 6 bases and V 7 bases, and 12 bases lay outside the gene matches. DNA for the CDR3: TGTGCCAGCACTCAGGTCGGGACAGGGGTCCTCGAGCAGTACTTC. This sequence encodes CASTQVGTGVLEQYF.

This rearrangement joins TRBV19 to TRBJ2-5, with 12 bases aligning to TRBD2. CDR3 size: 17 residues. V gave up 3 bases and J gave up 4 bases; unmatched junction bases: 9. Germline V lookup: CDR1 LNHDA, CDR2 SQIVND (reference sequence). This CDR3 is CASSMSLAGGMRETQYF. The DNA for the CDR3 is TGTGCCAGTAGTATGAGCCTAGCGGGGGGGATGCGAGAGACCCAGTACTTC.

The J gene is TRBJ2-4, the V gene TRBV2; D not certain. The germline V gene encodes CDR1 SNHLY and CDR2 FYNNEI. Trimming cost V 8 bases and J 3 bases, with 11 bases left between them. The CDR3 consists of 13 residues. DNA of the CDR3: TGTGCCAGCTCCCGAGGCCGCAAAAACATTCAGTACTTC. Protein: CASSRGRKNIQYF.

The V call is TRBV12-3 or TRBV12-4, the J call TRBJ2-7; D remains ambiguous. V was cut by 3 bases and J by 2 bases, with 8 bases left in between. This CDR3 has 13 amino acids. CDR3 sequence: CASSLGRPYEQYF. The CDR3 DNA reads as TGTGCCAGCAGTTTGGGCAGGCCCTACGAGCAGTACTTC.

This chain joins TRBV4-3 and TRBJ2-1; 8 nucleotides agree with TRBD2. In germline, CDR1 is LGHNA, CDR2 YSLEER. The CDR3 is made up of 17 amino acids. Losses at the gene ends were 0 bases for V and 4 bases for J; bases not matched to a gene: 8. CDR3 DNA: TGCGCCAGCAGCCAAGATCGGAGTCTAGCGGGTTACAATGAGCAGTTCTTC. Its translation: CASSQDRSLAGYNEQFF.

This clone was seen only a few times. V is TRBV9 and J is TRBJ2-1; D possibly corresponds to TRBD2 (5 bases). The CDR3 is 16 amino acids. The germline gives CDR1 SGDLS, CDR2 YYNGEE. V lost 0 bases and J 0 bases, leaving 10 bases between the germline ends. For the CDR3, the DNA is TGTGCCAGCAGCGTAGGAGCTAGCTTCTCCTACAATGAGCAGTTCTTC. Amino acid sequence: CASSVGASFSYNEQFF.

About this clone: This sample includes further DNA sequences coding for the same CDR3. The chain recombines TRBV2 with TRBJ1-1; TRBD1 matches at 8 bases. J gave up 1 base and V 6 bases, and 1 base lay outside the gene matches. Germline CDR1 is SNHLY and CDR2 is FYNNEI. This CDR3 contains 13 residues. CDR3 loop: CASRGQANTEAFF. The DNA of the CDR3 is TGTGCCAGCAGGGGACAGGCGAACACTGAAGCTTTCTTT.

V usage is TRBV15 and J usage is TRBJ2-1; 10 nucleotides line up with TRBD1. This CDR3 contains 14 residues. The germline CDR1 and CDR2 sequences are LNHNV and YYDKDF (reference sequence). V lost 8 bases to trimming and J lost 3 bases; unmatched junction nucleotides: 4. The CDR3 reads CATGDRGNYNEQFF. The CDR3 DNA sequence: TGTGCCACCGGGGACAGGGGAAACTACAATGAGCAGTTCTTC.

This chain uses TRBV11-3 with TRBJ1-1; the D is unclear. Germline CDR1 and CDR2: SGHNT and YENEEA. V lost 2 bases to trimming and J lost 7 bases, with 14 bases between them. The CDR3 consists of 14 residues. CDR3 DNA sequence: TGTGCCAGCAGCTTATACGGCAATGCGGATGAAGCTTTCTTT. This translates into CASSLYGNADEAFF.

DNA of the CDR3: TGTGCCAGCAGTGACAAGTATGCAGGGTACGACTCTGGGGCCAACGTCCTGACTTTC. Its protein product is CASSDKYAGYDSGANVLTF. The rearrangement uses TRBV2 and TRBJ2-6; TRBD1 is a possible D gene (5 bases). V lost 3 bases and J lost 0, with 18 bases in between. This CDR3 spans 19 amino acids. Germline values: CDR1 SNHLY, CDR2 FYNNEI.

The J gene is TRBJ2-3, the V gene TRBV11-3; TRBD1 might be the D (6 bases). V lost 5 bases to trimming and J lost 7 bases, with 13 bases between them. The CDR3 is made up of 13 amino acids. Germline loops: CDR1 SGHNT, CDR2 YENEEA. The CDR3 region is CASSLKGENTQYF. DNA of the CDR3: TGTGCCAGCAGCCTCAAGGGGGAGAATACGCAGTATTTT.

CDR3 loop: CASSIGSTEAFF. The CDR3 bases are TGTGCCAGTAGTATCGGTAGCACTGAAGCTTTCTTT. The chain uses TRBV19 and TRBJ1-1; D unresolved. The CDR3 totals 12 residues. V was trimmed by 3 bases and J by 4 bases, leaving 6 bases between them. CDR1 and CDR2 from the germline V gene are LNHDA and SQIVND (reference sequence).